Shown below are 14 T cell receptor beta chains from a single sample sequenced in a study of cytotoxic CD8 clonotypes in ibrutinib-treated CLL. Profiled with immunoSEQ multiplex PCR; TCRdb holds only in-frame clones, not every one. The sample includes about 140,000 clones, approximately 80% of them seen just once. The sample consisted of PBMCs, taken after 12 months of ibrutinib treatment. These receptors were taken from a human donor with chronic lymphocytic leukemia.

The chain is built from TRBV27 and TRBJ2-7, with 8 nucleotides matching TRBD2. The CDR3 is made up of 14 amino acids. V was pared by 3 bases and J by 3 bases, with 4 bases of the junction left unmatched. The V gene's germline CDR1 is MNHEY and CDR2 SMNVEV (reference sequence). The CDR3 sequence is CASSFPGRVYEQYF. The DNA for the CDR3 is TGTGCCAGCAGTTTCCCCGGGAGGGTCTACGAGCAGTACTTC.

CDR3 amino acids: CASSSPWGYTF. The CDR3, as DNA: TGTGCCAGCAGTTCGCCTTGGGGCTACACCTTC. V and J are TRBV28 and TRBJ1-2; D gene unclear. The CDR3 contains 11 residues. The V and J ends lost 4 bases and 8 bases respectively, with 8 bases between them. CDR1 is MDHEN, CDR2 SYDVKM, per germline.

J is TRBJ1-6 and V is TRBV27; 8 bases agree with TRBD1. Germline CDR1 is MNHEY and CDR2 is SMNVEV (reference sequence). J gave up 7 bases and V 6 bases, and 5 bases lay outside the gene matches. The CDR3 contains 14 residues. This chain's CDR3 is CASRPDRENSPLHF. In DNA, the CDR3 is TGTGCCAGCAGGCCGGACAGGGAAAATTCACCCCTCCACTTT.

J is TRBJ2-1 and V is TRBV5-1, with a weak D call TRBD1 (6 bases). The germline CDR1 and CDR2 sequences are SGHRS and YFSETQ. Deletions cut 6 bases from V and 8 bases from J, with 18 bases between. The CDR3 is made up of 14 amino acids. This CDR3 reads CASTTTNRDHEQFF. The CDR3 region has the DNA TGCGCCAGCACCACTACCAACAGGGACCATGAGCAGTTCTTC.

The chain uses TRBV7-9 and TRBJ2-6; D ambiguous. The V and J ends lost 2 bases and 0 bases respectively, with 11 bases between them. This CDR3 spans 17 amino acids. Germline V gene data show CDR1 as SEHNR and CDR2 as FQNEAQ (reference sequence). CDR3 region: CASSLPNRGSGANVLTF. The CDR3, as DNA: TGTGCCAGCAGCTTACCAAACAGAGGCTCTGGGGCCAACGTCCTGACTTTC.

V and J are TRBV15 and TRBJ1-2, with D unclear. Per germline, CDR1 LNHNV and CDR2 YYDKDF (reference sequence). The V and J ends lost 2 bases and 7 bases respectively, with 14 bases between them. The CDR3 is 14 residues long. The CDR3 DNA reads as TGTGCCACCAGCAGATCCTCTTTCTCGGGTGGCTACACCTTC. Its translation is CATSRSSFSGGYTF.

For the CDR3, the DNA is TGTGCCAGCAGTAGGACCACAGGGGCCAATCAGCCCCAGCATTTT. The encoded protein is CASSRTTGANQPQHF. The V and J genes are TRBV28 and TRBJ1-5; 7 bases fit TRBD1. Germline loops: CDR1 MDHEN, CDR2 SYDVKM. The CDR3 runs 15 residues. V shed 5 bases, J shed 3 bases, and the junction held 7 bases outside the gene matches.

The chain uses TRBV13 and TRBJ1-2; 9 bases map to TRBD1. The V segment lost 1 base and the J segment 5 bases; nucleotides outside the gene matches: 11. The CDR3 spans 17 residues. Germline V CDR1 and CDR2: PRHDT, FYEKMQ (reference sequence). DNA of the CDR3: TGTGCCAGCAGCTTAGTAGCGTTACAGGGGGCCTGGTATGGCTACACCTTC. It translates to CASSLVALQGAWYGYTF.

There are a few counts of this clone. The chain employs TRBV27 and TRBJ1-5; D might be TRBD1 (6 bases). With 4 bases removed from V and 3 bases from J, the gap between germline ends came to 13 bases. CDR1 is MNHEY, CDR2 SMNVEV, per germline (reference sequence). The CDR3 is 15 residues long. DNA for the CDR3: TGTGCCAGCAGTTCCTCCGGGACATACAATCAGCCCCAGCATTTT. This encodes CASSSSGTYNQPQHF.

This clone turned up a few times. The J gene is TRBJ2-4, the V gene TRBV6-5, with 8 bases matching TRBD1. Germline V gives CDR1 MNHEY, CDR2 SVGAGI. There are 14 residues in the CDR3. V lost 7 bases, J lost 11 bases, and 13 bases stayed unmatched. CDR3: CASKLIGQGGFQYF. Here the CDR3 DNA reads TGTGCCAGCAAACTCATTGGACAGGGCGGCTTTCAGTACTTC.

The chain is built from TRBV4-3 and TRBJ2-2, with no clear D. V lost 6 bases and J 6 bases, leaving 11 bases between the germline ends. Germline CDR1 LGHNA, CDR2 YSLEER. The CDR3 consists of 13 residues. The CDR3 here is CASSPRVAGELFF. The CDR3 DNA reads TGCGCCAGCAGTCCAAGAGTGGCCGGGGAGCTGTTTTTT.

V gene TRBV2 combines with J gene TRBJ1-4; 7 nucleotides match TRBD1. The germline CDR1 and CDR2 sequences are SNHLY and FYNNEI. CDR3 length: 13 amino acids. J gave up 4 bases and V 9 bases, and 5 bases lay outside the gene matches. CDR3 sequence (DNA): TGTGCCAGTGACAGGGATCATAATGAAAAACTGTTTTTT. Translating gives CASDRDHNEKLFF. Based on the CDR3 plus reference TRBV2 and TRBJ1-4, the full variable domain is EPEVTQTPSHQVTQMGQEVILRCVPISNHLYFYWYRQILGQKVEFLVSFYNNEISEKSEIFDDQFSVERPDGSNFTLKIRSTKLEDSAMYFCASDRDHNEKLFFGSGTQLSVL.

The rearrangement joins TRBV10-3 to TRBJ1-4, with 12 bases identical to TRBD1. The trim removed 4 bases at V and 7 bases at J, leaving 13 bases unmatched. The CDR3 has 18 amino acids. Germline lookup yields CDR1 ENHRY and CDR2 SYGVKD. The CDR3 loop reads CAISASPGQGASGEKLFF. Here the CDR3 DNA reads TGTGCCATCAGTGCCTCTCCGGGACAGGGGGCGAGTGGTGAAAAACTGTTTTTT.

The CDR3 region is CASGIQGAYTEAFF. The CDR3 coding sequence is TGTGCCAGTGGGATCCAGGGGGCTTACACTGAAGCTTTCTTT. The rearrangement links TRBV19 to TRBJ1-1, with 8 bases aligning to TRBD1. With 8 bases clipped from V and 3 bases from J, the junction kept 8 bases outside the gene matches. The CDR3 is made up of 14 amino acids. CDR1 and CDR2 (germline): LNHDA, SQIVND (reference sequence).